This T cell receptor beta chain is drawn from a study of blood T cell repertoires in COVID-19. Turning to the study itself: The origin of the acute and convalescent COVID-19 samples was the United States, Italy and Spain.

V lost 5 bases and J lost 4; bases outside the gene matches: 14. CDR3 length equals 16 residues. Germline V gene data show CDR1 as SGHVS and CDR2 as FNYEAQ. Authors' methods: How many nucleated cells were present was estimated from reference gene primer amplification. TCRdb's table, derived via immunoSEQ multiplex PCR, lists solely in-frame clones and lacks some. V, J and clone size derive from that table, while D and trimming were established from the DNA sequence. Among 24,000 or so clones listed, 88% were seen once. The sequenced sample was peripheral blood. The chain combines TRBV7-6 with TRBJ2-7, with 7 bases aligning to TRBD2. The TCR was taken from a man between 70 and 80 years old in a cohort sampled during active COVID-19. CDR3 region: CASSLGGGRAKYEQYF. Here the CDR3 DNA reads TGTGCCAGCAGCCTGGGGGGTGGGAGGGCCAAGTACGAGCAGTACTTC.